Below, one T cell receptor (beta chain) is given with its context. The record originates from a study of identical twins. Germline V lookup: CDR1 SEHNR, CDR2 FQNEAQ (reference sequence). The CDR3 length is 11 residues. V lost 3 bases and J 8 bases, leaving 8 bases between the germline ends. TCRdb used MiXCR to reprocess the 5' RACE reads, holding one entry per CDR3 protein. The table has more than 650,000 distinct CDR3 sequences, approximately 6% seen once. The gene calls are TRBV7-9 and TRBJ2-7, with D perhaps assigned TRBD1 or TRBD2 (6 bases each). The receptor comes from a man between 18 and 29 years old in good health. Sequences were obtained from naive T cells sorted from blood. The CDR3 loop is CASSLGGQQYF. DNA of the CDR3: TGTGCCAGCAGCTTGGGGGGCCAGCAGTACTTC.